This T cell receptor (beta chain) is drawn from a study of cytomegalovirus exposure and HLA in healthy donors. Findings and limits, study-wide: According to the study, 150 to 200 TCR beta chains were cytomegalovirus-associated.

The PCR contained 60 Vbeta and 13 Jbeta primers. Here immunoSEQ multiplex PCR was the method, and the copy in TCRdb shows in-frame clones only, minus some. The listing contains roughly 70,000 clones. With respect to this clone: Antigen: not known.

The V gene's germline CDR1 is MNHNY and CDR2 SVGAGI (reference sequence). The length of the CDR3 is 12 residues. Deletions cut 7 bases from V and 5 bases from J, with 11 bases between. What was sequenced was PBMCs. The chain links TRBV6-6 to TRBJ1-2; D is unclear. The sequence derives from a man aged 40-49 years in good health and CMV-seronegative. The CDR3 DNA sequence: TGTGCCAGCACCCCCCACGAGTATGGCTACACCTTC. Its protein product is CASTPHEYGYTF.